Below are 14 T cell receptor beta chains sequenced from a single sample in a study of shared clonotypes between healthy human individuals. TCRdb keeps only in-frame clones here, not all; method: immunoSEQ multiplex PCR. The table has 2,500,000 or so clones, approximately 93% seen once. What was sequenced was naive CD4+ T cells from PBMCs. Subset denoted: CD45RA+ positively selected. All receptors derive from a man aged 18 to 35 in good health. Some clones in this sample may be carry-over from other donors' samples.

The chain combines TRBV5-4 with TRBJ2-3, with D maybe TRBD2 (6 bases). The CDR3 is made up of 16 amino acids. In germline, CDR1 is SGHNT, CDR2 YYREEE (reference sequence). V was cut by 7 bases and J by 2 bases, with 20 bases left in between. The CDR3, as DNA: TGTGCCAGCGGCCCACCGGCTCGCGGGACCACAGATACGCAGTATTTT. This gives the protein CASGPPARGTTDTQYF.

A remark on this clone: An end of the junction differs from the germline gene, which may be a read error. In DNA form, the CDR3 reads TGTGCCAGCAGCTTACAGACAGCCATAGACCGCATGGGGCTATTC. Its translation is CASSLQTAIDRMGLF. The gene calls are TRBV7-9 and TRBJ2-7, with D perhaps TRBD1 (5 bases). The CDR3 is 15 amino acids. Germline CDR1 SEHNR, CDR2 FQNEAQ (reference sequence).

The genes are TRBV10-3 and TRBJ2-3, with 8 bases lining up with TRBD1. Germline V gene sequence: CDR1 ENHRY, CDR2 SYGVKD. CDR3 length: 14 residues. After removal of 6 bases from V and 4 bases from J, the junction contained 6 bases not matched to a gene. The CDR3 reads CAIRGQGPSDTQYF. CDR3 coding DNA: TGTGCCATCAGAGGACAGGGCCCATCAGATACGCAGTATTTT.

The CDR3 DNA is TGTGCCAGCAGCTCACTTGGCGTGGGACTAGCGGGCTACGAGCAGTACTTC. It translates to CASSSLGVGLAGYEQYF. The chain couples TRBV7-8 to TRBJ2-7; TRBD2 matches at 12 bases. This CDR3 is built from 17 residues. Germline lookup yields CDR1 SGHVS and CDR2 FQNEAQ. Trimming took 4 bases from V and 3 from J; bases not matched to a gene: 10. Full variable domain (outside the CDR3, taken from reference TRBV7-8 and TRBJ2-7): GAGVSQSPRYKVAKRGQDVALRCDPISGHVSLFWYQQALGQGPEFLTYFQNEAQLDKSGLPSDRFFAERPEGSVSTLKIQRTQQEDSAVYLCASSSLGVGLAGYEQYFGPGTRLTVT.

As DNA, the CDR3 is TGTGCCAGCAGCTTAAGTCCGGGACAGGGGGATGAAAAACTGTTTTTT. This encodes CASSLSPGQGDEKLFF. The chain has TRBV7-2 and TRBJ1-4, with TRBD1 matching over 11 bases. This CDR3 spans 16 amino acids. V lost 2 bases, J lost 6 bases, and 5 bases stayed unmatched. The germline gives CDR1 SGHTA, CDR2 FQGNSA.

CDR3 in amino acids: CASSPGQGLREQYF. In DNA form, the CDR3 reads TGCGCCAGCAGCCCGGGACAGGGTTTGCGAGAGCAGTACTTC. The chain is built from TRBV4-1 and TRBJ2-7, with 9 positions matching TRBD1. Unmatched junction bases numbered 8, after V lost 4 bases and J lost 7 bases. Looked up from germline, CDR1 is MGHRA and CDR2 is YSYEKL. The CDR3 contains 14 residues.

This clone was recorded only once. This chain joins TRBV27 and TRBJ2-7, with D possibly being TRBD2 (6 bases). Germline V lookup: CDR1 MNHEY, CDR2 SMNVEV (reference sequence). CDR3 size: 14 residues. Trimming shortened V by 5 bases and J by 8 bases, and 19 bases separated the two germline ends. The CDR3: CASSISGRVTKQYF. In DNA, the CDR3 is TGTGCCAGCAGTATTAGCGGAAGGGTTACGAAGCAGTACTTC.

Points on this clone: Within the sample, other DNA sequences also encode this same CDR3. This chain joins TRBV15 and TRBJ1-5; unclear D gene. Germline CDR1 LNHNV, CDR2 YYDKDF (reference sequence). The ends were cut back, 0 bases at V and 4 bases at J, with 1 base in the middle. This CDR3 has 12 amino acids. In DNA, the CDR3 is TGTGCCACCAGCAGAGATAATCAGCCCCAGCATTTT. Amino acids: CATSRDNQPQHF.

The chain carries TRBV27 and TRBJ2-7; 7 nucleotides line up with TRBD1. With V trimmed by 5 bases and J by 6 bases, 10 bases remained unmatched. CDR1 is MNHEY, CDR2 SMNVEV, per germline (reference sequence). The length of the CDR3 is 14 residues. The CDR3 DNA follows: TGTGCCAGCAGTCCCCTTACAGGGGTACGCGAGCAGTACTTC. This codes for CASSPLTGVREQYF.

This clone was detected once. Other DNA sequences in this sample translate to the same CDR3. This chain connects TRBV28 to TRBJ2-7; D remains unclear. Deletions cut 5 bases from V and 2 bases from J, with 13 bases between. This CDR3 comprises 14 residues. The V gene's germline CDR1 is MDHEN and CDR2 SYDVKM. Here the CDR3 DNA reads TGTGCCAGCAGTCCCCCTGGCGGACCCTACGAGCAGTACTTC. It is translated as CASSPPGGPYEQYF.

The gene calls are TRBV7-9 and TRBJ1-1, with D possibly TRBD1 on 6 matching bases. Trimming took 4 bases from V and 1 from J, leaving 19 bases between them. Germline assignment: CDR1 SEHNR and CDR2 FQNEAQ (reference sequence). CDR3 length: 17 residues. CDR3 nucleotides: TGTGCCAGCAGCTCAACTCAGGGGCGGAGGGGGAACACTGAAGCTTTCTTT. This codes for CASSSTQGRRGNTEAFF.

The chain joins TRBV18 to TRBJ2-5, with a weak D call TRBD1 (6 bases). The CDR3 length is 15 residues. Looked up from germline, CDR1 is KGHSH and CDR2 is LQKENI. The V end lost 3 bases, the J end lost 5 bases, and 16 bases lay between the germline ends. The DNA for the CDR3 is TGTGCCAGCTCACCCCGACAGGAAGGTACGGAGACCCAGTACTTC. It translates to CASSPRQEGTETQYF.

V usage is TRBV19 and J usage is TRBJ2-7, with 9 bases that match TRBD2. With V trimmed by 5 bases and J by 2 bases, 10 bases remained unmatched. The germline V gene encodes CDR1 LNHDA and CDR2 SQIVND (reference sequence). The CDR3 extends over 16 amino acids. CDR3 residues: CASSSKLAGTAYEQYF. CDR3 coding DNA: TGTGCCAGTAGTTCCAAGCTAGCGGGGACCGCCTACGAGCAGTACTTC.

CDR3 DNA: TGTGCCAGCTCACAGGGGACAGGTGATAACACTGAAGCTTTCTTT. Encoded protein: CASSQGTGDNTEAFF. J is TRBJ1-1 and V is TRBV18; 8 bases line up with TRBD1. This CDR3 is 15 amino acids long. Germline V gene data show CDR1 as KGHSH and CDR2 as LQKENI. Trimming cost V 4 bases and J 2 bases; bases outside gene matches: 6.